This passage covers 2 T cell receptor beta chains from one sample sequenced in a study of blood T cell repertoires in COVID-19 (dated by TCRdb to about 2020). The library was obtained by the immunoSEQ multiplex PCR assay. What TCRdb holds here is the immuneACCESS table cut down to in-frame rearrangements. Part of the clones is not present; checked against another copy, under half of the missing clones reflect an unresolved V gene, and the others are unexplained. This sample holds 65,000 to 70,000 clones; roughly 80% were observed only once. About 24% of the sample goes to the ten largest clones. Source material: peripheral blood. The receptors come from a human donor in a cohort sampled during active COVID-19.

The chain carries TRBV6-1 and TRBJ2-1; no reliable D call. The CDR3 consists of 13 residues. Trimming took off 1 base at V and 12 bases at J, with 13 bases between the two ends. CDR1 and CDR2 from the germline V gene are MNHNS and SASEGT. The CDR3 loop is CASSEGVVALQFF. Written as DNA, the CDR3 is TGTGCCAGCAGTGAAGGCGTAGTCGCCCTGCAGTTCTTC.

The CDR3 spells CASSWGTGGPAEQYF. The DNA for the CDR3 is TGCGCCAGCAGCTGGGGGACAGGTGGACCAGCCGAGCAGTACTTC. V gene TRBV5-1 combines with J gene TRBJ2-7, with 8 bases aligning to TRBD1. Germline V gene data show CDR1 as SGHRS and CDR2 as YFSETQ. CDR3 size: 15 residues. The junction had 11 bases not matched to a gene; V was cut back by 3 bases and J by 6 bases.